This TCR beta chain was sequenced in a study of cytomegalovirus exposure and HLA in healthy donors. V gave up 8 bases and J gave up 2 bases, with 15 bases separating them. The CDR3 spans 14 residues. Germline V gene data show CDR1 as MNHEY and CDR2 as SMNVEV (reference sequence). Study findings and constraints: In vitro work confirmed that a few CMV-associated chains recognize CMV antigens. Among TCR beta chains, those listed as cytomegalovirus-associated numbered more than 150. Using the classifier, cytomegalovirus status was reportedly diagnosed with high specificity and sensitivity. Most TCRs appeared rarely, but some public TCRs recurred in many donors.

Generated by immunoSEQ multiplex PCR, the TCRdb table keeps only in-frame clones and is missing some. Of some 130,000 clones listed, 86% are singletons. A note on this clone: Antigen specificity is unknown.

The sequencing input was PBMCs. The origin of this receptor is a man between 18 and 35 years old in good health and CMV-seronegative. V is TRBV27 and J is TRBJ1-2; D is possibly TRBD1 (5 bases). In DNA, the CDR3 is TGTGCCAGCGCTAAGCCACCAGGGAACTATGGCTACACCTTC. This gives the protein CASAKPPGNYGYTF.